Below, 25 T cell receptor beta chains from the same sample are listed, as sequenced in a study of T-cell reconstitution after alpha-beta-depleted transplantation in children. TCRbeta library preparation incorporated unique molecular identifiers. TCRdb called the PCR reads again in MiXCR, with one record for every CDR3 protein. The table includes approximately 630,000 distinct CDR3 sequences, around 12% detected once. Sequences were derived from PBMCs, sampled before TCRalphabeta/CD19-depleted stem cell transplant. These receptors all come from a girl aged 2 to 9 with congenital amegakaryocytic thrombocytopenia, due to receive a stem cell transplant.

The rearrangement uses TRBV7-9 and TRBJ2-1; no definite D call. The V and J ends lost 10 bases and 7 bases respectively, with 11 bases between them. The CDR3 spans 11 residues. Germline V gene sequence: CDR1 SEHNR, CDR2 FQNEAQ (reference sequence). The DNA of the CDR3 is TGTGCCACAGGATTCCGTAATGAGCAGTTCTTC. This codes for CATGFRNEQFF.

This clonotype was counted at least ten times. This sequence joins TRBV25-1 and TRBJ2-2; D uncertain. The V gene's germline CDR1 is MGHDK and CDR2 SYGVNS. The ends were cut back, 3 bases at V and 0 bases at J, with 8 bases in the middle. This CDR3 comprises 15 residues. The CDR3 is CASSDTTTNTGELFF. CDR3 coding DNA: TGTGCCAGCAGTGACACTACCACGAACACCGGGGAGCTGTTTTTT.

This chain connects TRBV19 to TRBJ2-7; no firm D call. The CDR3 has 12 amino acids. CDR1 and CDR2 from the germline V gene are LNHDA and SQIVND (reference sequence). V lost 9 bases to trimming and J lost 2 bases, with 11 bases between them. The CDR3: CASAFHPYEQYF. CDR3 nucleotides: TGTGCCAGCGCCTTTCACCCCTACGAGCAGTACTTC.

This clonotype occurred many times. The rearrangement uses TRBV9 and TRBJ2-2; possibly TRBD2 for D (5 bases). The CDR3 is 11 amino acids. V lost 7 bases and J 6 bases, leaving 7 bases between the germline ends. Germline CDR1 reads SGDLS; CDR2 reads YYNGEE. CDR3 nucleotide sequence: TGTGCCAGCGCCGGGGCCGGGGAGCTGTTTTTT. This encodes CASAGAGELFF.

This clonotype has ten or more counts. The V call is TRBV7-2, the J call TRBJ2-4; the match to TRBD1 covers 7 bases. This CDR3 spans 13 amino acids. In germline, CDR1 is SGHTA, CDR2 FQGNSA. The V segment lost 5 bases and the J segment 8 bases; nucleotides outside the gene matches: 6. The CDR3 loop reads CASSQTGAHIQYF. The DNA of the CDR3 is TGTGCCAGCAGCCAAACAGGGGCACACATTCAGTACTTC. The full variable domain, rest sourced from reference TRBV7-2 and TRBJ2-4, is GAGVSQSPSNKVTEKGKDVELRCDPISGHTALYWYRQSLGQGLEFLIYFQGNSAPDKSGLPSDRFSAERTGGSVSTLTIQRTQQEDSAVYLCASSQTGAHIQYFGAGTRLSVL.

This clonotype was found a few times. The gene calls are TRBV6-5 and TRBJ2-3; TRBD2 might be the D (5 bases). Trimming stripped 4 bases from V and 0 bases from J, with 14 bases between. This CDR3 is 16 amino acids long. Germline loops: CDR1 MNHEY, CDR2 SVGAGI. The CDR3 spells CASSSRADPSTDTQYF. Here the CDR3 DNA reads TGTGCCAGCAGTTCAAGAGCGGATCCTAGCACAGATACGCAGTATTTT.

This clonotype has ten or more counts. The chain combines TRBV11-2 with TRBJ1-2; D remains ambiguous. CDR1 is SGHAT, CDR2 FQNNGV, per germline. The V and J ends lost 4 bases and 7 bases respectively, with 19 bases between them. This CDR3 region has 15 residues. The CDR3 nucleotides read TGTGCCAGCAGCTCACCGGACGGGCAGCATGGTGGCTACACCTTC. Translating gives CASSSPDGQHGGYTF.

Comments on this clonotype: One end of the junction varies from germline; a read error may be responsible. Written as DNA, the CDR3 is TGCGGTGCTAGGGACAGTGAAGCTTTCTTT. Protein: CGARDSEAFF. The chain combines TRBV20-1 with TRBJ1-1; 7 bases match TRBD1. Germline assignment: CDR1 DFQATT and CDR2 SNEGSKA (reference sequence). The CDR3 length is 10 residues.

This clonotype was observed many times. The genes are TRBV20-1 and TRBJ1-1; no clear D gene. The length of the CDR3 is 15 residues. In germline, CDR1 is DFQATT, CDR2 SNEGSKA (reference sequence). V gave up 0 bases and J gave up 2 bases, with 13 bases separating them. CDR3 amino acids: CSARDPTLGNTEAFF. The CDR3 DNA follows: TGCAGTGCTAGAGATCCAACCCTAGGAAACACTGAAGCTTTCTTT.

This chain connects TRBV12-3 or TRBV12-4 to TRBJ1-1; D remains ambiguous. The ends were cut back, 6 bases at V and 0 bases at J, with 11 bases in the middle. The CDR3 runs to 14 residues. CDR3 DNA: TGTGCCAGCAGCCGCGACAACATGAACACTGAAGCTTTCTTT. Its translation: CASSRDNMNTEAFF.

This clonotype came up many times. The chain uses TRBV30 and TRBJ1-2; perhaps TRBD1 as D (5 bases). The CDR3 contains 14 residues. Germline V gene sequence: CDR1 GTSNPN, CDR2 SVGIG (reference sequence). Trimming cost V 4 bases and J 7 bases, with 19 bases left between them. The CDR3 is CAWTKTSGFFGYTF. CDR3 DNA sequence: TGTGCCTGGACCAAAACGTCAGGGTTCTTTGGCTACACCTTC.

This clonotype was observed many times. The chain links TRBV12-3 or TRBV12-4 to TRBJ2-1, with D hard to call. The V end lost 6 bases, the J end lost 0 bases, and 15 bases lay between the germline ends. The CDR3 loop spans 16 amino acids. CDR3 residues: CASRALWGSSYNEQFF. CDR3 bases: TGTGCCAGCAGGGCCCTTTGGGGTAGCTCCTACAATGAGCAGTTCTTC.

V usage is TRBV3-1 and J usage is TRBJ1-1, with TRBD1 identical over 8 bases. This CDR3 comprises 15 residues. Per the germline V gene, CDR1 is LGHDT and CDR2 is YNNKEL (reference sequence). With V trimmed by 2 bases and J by 3 bases, 5 bases remained unmatched. The CDR3 sequence is CASSQWTGHHTEAFF. The DNA for the CDR3 is TGTGCCAGCAGCCAATGGACAGGGCATCACACTGAAGCTTTCTTT.

This clonotype was picked up a small number of times. The V call is TRBV5-1, the J call TRBJ1-2; 11 bases map to TRBD1. Trimming took 2 bases from V and 8 from J; bases not matched to a gene: 5. Germline values: CDR1 SGHRS, CDR2 YFSETQ. The CDR3 has 14 amino acids. The CDR3 region is CASSLTGQGDGYTF. The DNA of the CDR3 is TGCGCCAGCAGCTTAACGGGACAGGGGGACGGCTACACCTTC.

This clonotype has a count of ten or more. V and J are TRBV5-1 and TRBJ1-2, with TRBD1 identical over 7 bases. The trim removed 0 bases at V and 3 bases at J, leaving 5 bases unmatched. CDR3 length: 15 amino acids. Germline V gene sequence: CDR1 SGHRS, CDR2 YFSETQ. In nucleotides, the CDR3 is TGCGCCAGCAGCTTGGAACAGGGGATGGACTATGGCTACACCTTC. Protein product: CASSLEQGMDYGYTF.

This clonotype was found a few times. The rearrangement joins TRBV19 to TRBJ2-7; D possibly matches TRBD1 or TRBD2 (5 bases each). CDR1 LNHDA and CDR2 SQIVND come from the germline V gene (reference sequence). V gave up 5 bases and J gave up 3 bases, with 17 bases separating them. CDR3 length equals 15 residues. DNA of the CDR3: TGTGCCAGTAGTCTCCCGGGGCTAGCTAGCTACGAGCAGTACTTC. It translates to CASSLPGLASYEQYF. Looking up the rest from reference TRBV19 and TRBJ2-7 gives the full variable domain: DGGITQSPKYLFRKEGQNVTLSCEQNLNHDAMYWYRQDPGQGLRLIYYSQIVNDFQKGDIAEGYSVSREKKESFPLTVTSAQKNPTAFYLCASSLPGLASYEQYFGPGTRLTVT.

This clonotype was seen repeatedly, ten times or more. The chain has TRBV5-1 and TRBJ2-7, with a tentative D call TRBD1 (6 bases). This CDR3 is built from 13 residues. CDR1 is SGHRS and CDR2 is YFSETQ in the germline V gene. Trimming stripped 2 bases from V and 3 bases from J, with 9 bases between. The CDR3 DNA is TGCGCCAGCAGCTTCCAACAGGGCTACGAGCAGTACTTC. Protein: CASSFQQGYEQYF.

Details on this clonotype: The junction shows a germline mismatch at one end, possibly a read error. The chain couples TRBV29-1 to TRBJ1-2, with a weak D call TRBD1 (5 bases). The CDR3 runs to 13 residues. The germline gives CDR1 SQVTM, CDR2 ANQGSEA. The CDR3 region has the DNA TGCAGCGCTATGGACAACCCGGCTGGTGGCTTCACCTTC. Its translation: CSAMDNPAGGFTF.

Concerning this clonotype itself: This CDR3 fails to terminate in the conserved phenylalanine or tryptophan, so it likely reflects a read error. The limits of the CDR3 on the DNA are not certain, so only TCRdb's listed CDR3 is given. This sequence joins TRBV7-9 and TRBJ2-3; no DNA check was done on the table's D call, TRBD2. The CDR3 extends over 10 residues, inclusive of both ends. Germline loops: CDR1 SEHNR, CDR2 FQNEAQ (reference sequence). The CDR3 here is CASSLNWDWS.

The V call is TRBV10-3, the J call TRBJ1-2; D unclear. This CDR3 is built from 16 residues. V lost 2 bases and J lost 1, with 14 bases in between. CDR1 and CDR2 from the germline V gene are ENHRY and SYGVKD. The CDR3 spells CAISEQDKPLNYGYTF. The DNA for the CDR3 is TGTGCCATCAGTGAGCAGGATAAGCCTCTTAACTATGGCTACACCTTC.

This clonotype was seen once. A clone one base away is much larger, so this may be a read error. The V call is TRBV11-2, the J call TRBJ2-3; 13 nucleotides agree with TRBD2. There are 18 residues in the CDR3. Germline V gene lookup returns CDR1 SGHAT and CDR2 FQNNGV. Trimming at V came to 5 bases and at J to 4 bases, leaving 12 bases not matched to a gene. In nucleotides, the CDR3 is TGTGCCAGCAGCACCCGGACTAGCGGGAGTGGTAGGGCAGATACGCAGTATTTT. It encodes CASSTRTSGSGRADTQYF.

The rearrangement joins TRBV7-7 to TRBJ2-1, with TRBD2 matching over 9 bases. J lost 15 bases, V lost 1 base, and 10 bases had no gene match. The CDR3 is 14 residues long. Germline CDR1 SSHAT, CDR2 FNYEAQ (reference sequence). The CDR3 protein is CASSLVFAGGPRFF. The CDR3 nucleotides are TGTGCCAGCAGCTTAGTATTTGCGGGAGGGCCCCGGTTCTTC.

This clonotype was detected ten times or more. The chain carries TRBV28 and TRBJ2-7, with D maybe TRBD1 (5 bases). Germline V gives CDR1 MDHEN, CDR2 SYDVKM. V lost 6 bases to trimming and J lost 4 bases, with 16 bases between them. The CDR3 extends over 14 amino acids. CDR3 nucleotide sequence: TGTGCCAGCAGACCGGGCGATCCAGGGTACGAGCAGTACTTC. Protein: CASRPGDPGYEQYF.

This chain connects TRBV20-1 to TRBJ2-7; no clear D gene. V lost 5 bases and J lost 7, with 15 bases in between. Germline CDR1 and CDR2: DFQATT and SNEGSKA (reference sequence). The CDR3 runs to 12 residues. The CDR3 DNA reads as TGCAGTGCTTTGATTCCCCCAAGGGAGCAGTACTTC. Its translation: CSALIPPREQYF.

This chain uses TRBV29-1 with TRBJ2-1, with 7 bases that match TRBD2. Germline trimming cut 4 bases from V and 7 bases from J; bases unmatched to any gene: 10. Germline CDR1 is SQVTM and CDR2 is ANQGSEA. The CDR3 loop spans 14 amino acids. The CDR3 DNA sequence: TGCAGCGTTGCCGCGGGAGAGGCTTATAATGAGCAGTTCTTC. This gives the protein CSVAAGEAYNEQFF.